Each of the 10 T cell receptor beta chains below was sequenced from the same sample in a study of T cell repertoires in cytomegalovirus infection. Each CDR3 protein gets one entry after TCRdb re-called the reads with MiXCR. This sample yields 450,000 to 550,000 distinct CDR3 sequences, of which 16% are seen a single time; roughly a quarter belongs to the top ten. The specimen was CD8+ T cells from PBMCs. The receptors were sampled from a human donor in good health (CMV status not recorded). Some clones in this sample may be carry-over from other donors' samples.

The CDR3 region is CASSQDLDRHNEQFF. The CDR3 DNA is TGCGCCAGCAGCCAAGACCTAGACAGACACAATGAGCAGTTCTTC. The chain joins TRBV4-1 to TRBJ2-1, with a tentative D call TRBD1 (5 bases). Germline V gene lookup returns CDR1 MGHRA and CDR2 YSYEKL. V gave up 0 bases and J gave up 5 bases, with 11 bases separating them. The CDR3 covers 15 residues.

The genes are TRBV19 and TRBJ1-3; D gene ambiguous. Between the trimmed V and J ends, which lost 5 bases and 3 bases, there was a span of 11 bases. The germline V gene encodes CDR1 LNHDA and CDR2 SQIVND (reference sequence). CDR3 length equals 14 residues. CDR3 nucleotides: TGTGCCAGTAGTTTCGGTGACGATGGAAACACCATATATTTT. It yields the protein CASSFGDDGNTIYF. Full variable domain (outside the CDR3, taken from reference TRBV19 and TRBJ1-3): DGGITQSPKYLFRKEGQNVTLSCEQNLNHDAMYWYRQDPGQGLRLIYYSQIVNDFQKGDIAEGYSVSREKKESFPLTVTSAQKNPTAFYLCASSFGDDGNTIYFGEGSWLTVV.

In its sample, this clonotype was seen many times. The chain uses TRBV7-9 and TRBJ2-7; 9 nucleotides align to TRBD1. The V and J ends lost 5 bases and 2 bases, in that order; junction bases with no gene match: 7. From germline, CDR1 is SEHNR and CDR2 FQNEAQ (reference sequence). This CDR3 is built from 15 residues. The DNA for the CDR3 is TGTGCCAGCAGCAATCCCGGGACAGGGCCCTACGAGCAGTACTTC. It translates to CASSNPGTGPYEQYF.

The CDR3 is CATREYGANVLTF. The DNA of the CDR3 is TGTGCCACTCGGGAGTATGGGGCCAACGTCCTGACTTTC. The J gene is TRBJ2-6, the V gene TRBV19; TRBD2 is a possible D gene (6 bases). The ends were cut back, 10 bases at V and 3 bases at J, with 10 bases in the middle. Germline CDR1 reads LNHDA; CDR2 reads SQIVND (reference sequence). The CDR3 has 13 amino acids.

This chain links TRBV5-6 with TRBJ2-3; the D gene is possibly TRBD1 (7 bases). This CDR3 comprises 18 residues. The V end lost 4 bases, the J end lost 5 bases, and 26 bases lay between the germline ends. CDR1 is SGHDT, CDR2 YYEEEE, per germline. The CDR3 DNA is TGTGCCAGCAGCCTGGATCGGCAGGAGGGGGCATACGGAGATACGCAGTATTTT. Protein product: CASSLDRQEGAYGDTQYF.

The chain uses TRBV28 and TRBJ2-7, with 9 bases lining up with TRBD1. Germline values: CDR1 MDHEN, CDR2 SYDVKM. The CDR3 loop spans 14 amino acids. J gave up 2 bases and V 6 bases, and 5 bases lay outside the gene matches. The CDR3 nucleotides are TGTGCCAGCAGAGACAGGGGGGAAACCTACGAGCAGTACTTC. It specifies CASRDRGETYEQYF.

This clonotype was counted many times. The chain recombines TRBV7-3 with TRBJ2-1, with 8 bases that match TRBD1. Trimming cost V 5 bases and J 0 bases; bases outside gene matches: 12. CDR3 length: 18 residues. Germline V lookup: CDR1 SGHTA, CDR2 FQGTGA. The DNA of the CDR3 is TGTGCCAGCAGCCCCCACGAAACAGGGGGGAGCTCCTACAATGAGCAGTTCTTC. Residues: CASSPHETGGSSYNEQFF.

In DNA, the CDR3 is TGTGCCAGCAGTAACACCTACGAGACGTACTTC. Translation gives CASSNTYETYF. The rearrangement links TRBV6-5 to TRBJ2-7; no reliable D call. Trimming cost V 5 bases and J 12 bases, with 14 bases left between them. The CDR3 consists of 11 residues. Germline V gene data show CDR1 as MNHEY and CDR2 as SVGAGI.

This clonotype was seen at least ten times. The V call is TRBV7-6, the J call TRBJ2-1, with 7 bases matching TRBD1. The length of the CDR3 is 15 residues. J was trimmed by 3 bases and V by 4 bases; bases with no gene match: 6. The germline gives CDR1 SGHVS, CDR2 FNYEAQ. CDR3 bases: TGTGCCAGCAGCTCCCCGACAGGGCTCTACAATGAGCAGTTCTTC. This sequence encodes CASSSPTGLYNEQFF. Drawing the rest from reference TRBV7-6 and TRBJ2-1, the complete variable domain is GAGVSQSPRYKVTKRGQDVALRCDPISGHVSLYWYRQALGQGPEFLTYFNYEAQQDKSGLPNDRFSAERPEGSISTLTIQRTEQRDSAMYRCASSSPTGLYNEQFFGPGTRLTVL.

This sequence joins TRBV7-9 and TRBJ2-1, with unresolved D. The germline V gene encodes CDR1 SEHNR and CDR2 FQNEAQ (reference sequence). The V and J ends lost 1 base and 8 bases respectively, with 12 bases between them. The CDR3 spans 14 residues. DNA of the CDR3: TGTGCCAGCAGCTTAGGGGTAGGAGTGGATGAGCAGTTCTTC. As protein: CASSLGVGVDEQFF.